This T cell receptor beta chain was sequenced for a study of T cell repertoires in cytomegalovirus infection. Study-level information: Public TCR beta signature analysis indicated the presence of both CMV infection and matching HLA type.

This clonotype has at least ten counts. Its specificity is unknown. Study observations and caveats: Identification of carriers of CMV plus the relevant HLA was achieved through cumulative public TCR beta family frequency. HLA-C-restricted TCR beta clonotypes specific for CMV led the ex vivo response.

TCRdb itself ran the reads through MiXCR, one entry per CDR3 protein. The sample yields around 740,000 distinct CDR3 sequences, 35% to 45% seen once. Germline CDR1 reads SGHTA; CDR2 reads FQGNSA. V lost 0 bases, J lost 2 bases, and 11 bases lay in between. The CDR3 contains 16 residues. The material sequenced was PBMCs. The TCR comes from a human donor in good health (CMV status not recorded). Some clones in this sample may be carry-over from other donors' samples. The chain uses TRBV7-2 and TRBJ2-1, with a weak D call TRBD2 (6 bases). The CDR3 protein is CASSLAGGKTYNEQFF. In nucleotides, the CDR3 is TGTGCCAGCAGCTTAGCGGGAGGCAAAACCTACAATGAGCAGTTCTTC. The whole variable domain, filled in from reference TRBV7-2 and TRBJ2-1, reads GAGVSQSPSNKVTEKGKDVELRCDPISGHTALYWYRQSLGQGLEFLIYFQGNSAPDKSGLPSDRFSAERTGGSVSTLTIQRTQQEDSAVYLCASSLAGGKTYNEQFFGPGTRLTVL.